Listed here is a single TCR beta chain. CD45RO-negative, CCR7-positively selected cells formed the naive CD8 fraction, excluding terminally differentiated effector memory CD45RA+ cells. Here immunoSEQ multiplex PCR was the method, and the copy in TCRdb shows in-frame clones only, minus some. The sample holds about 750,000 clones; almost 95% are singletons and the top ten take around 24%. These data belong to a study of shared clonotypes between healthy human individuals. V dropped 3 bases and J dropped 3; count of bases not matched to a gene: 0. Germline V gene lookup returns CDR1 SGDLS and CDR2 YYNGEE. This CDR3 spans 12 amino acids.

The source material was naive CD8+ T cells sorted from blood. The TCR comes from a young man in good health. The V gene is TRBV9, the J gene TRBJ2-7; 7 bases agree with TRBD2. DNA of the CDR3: TGTGCCAGCAGCGAGCGGGGCTACGAGCAGTACTTC. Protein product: CASSERGYEQYF.